This T cell receptor beta chain originates from a study of PD-1 blockade in classical Hodgkin lymphoma. Study background: Every 2 weeks, patients had 3 mg/kg nivolumab intravenously.

Overall study findings and caveats: Later analyses included only patients treated at least 1 year post-ASCT. Only CD4+ TCR diversity, not CD8+, had risen significantly by C4D1. Why repertoires differed is undefined; disease activity or prior therapy possibly contributed.

Here immunoSEQ multiplex PCR was the method, and the copy in TCRdb shows in-frame clones only, minus some. This table has 4,000 to 4,500 clones, about four fifths appearing once. After autologous stem cell transplantation all patients relapsed, and prior brentuximab vedotin exposure differed between cohorts. Concerning this clone itself: Antigen: not known.

Germline assignment: CDR1 MDHEN and CDR2 SYDVKM. With 6 bases removed from V and 0 bases from J, the gap between germline ends came to 15 bases. This CDR3 region has 15 residues. This TCR was sampled from a human donor with classical Hodgkin lymphoma. The V call is TRBV28, the J call TRBJ2-7; possibly TRBD1 for D (5 bases). The input for sequencing was peripheral blood mononuclear cells (PBMCs), taken at baseline. The CDR3 DNA reads TGTGCCAGCAGCACGGACATTTGGGCCTCCTACGAGCAGTACTTC. Protein: CASSTDIWASYEQYF.